This entry lists 25 T cell receptor beta chains sequenced from one sample in a study of CD8 T cells in ankylosing spondylitis. TCRdb independently ran MiXCR on the 5' RACE reads; one entry per CDR3 protein. The table records around 250,000 distinct CDR3 sequences, approximately 30% of them present only once. The sample was blood, either unsorted or a sorted T cell fraction (not recorded which). All receptors derive from a male donor with ankylosing spondylitis or in good health (not recorded which).

The CDR3 here is CASTLDGGNQPQHF. CDR3 bases: TGTGCCAGCACCCTGGACGGCGGGAATCAGCCCCAGCATTTT. The chain employs TRBV5-5 and TRBJ1-5; D is undetermined. Germline values: CDR1 SGHKS, CDR2 YYEKEE (reference sequence). The V gene lost 6 bases and the J gene lost 4 bases, with 14 bases spanning the gap. The CDR3 covers 14 residues.

V usage is TRBV27 and J usage is TRBJ2-7; D possibly corresponds to TRBD2 (6 bases). This CDR3 has 15 amino acids. The germline gives CDR1 MNHEY, CDR2 SMNVEV (reference sequence). Trimming stripped 7 bases from V and 4 bases from J, with 20 bases between. The CDR3, as DNA: TGTGCCAGCACCCTAGCGTTGGGCGTCGGATACGAGCAGTACTTC. Its translation is CASTLALGVGYEQYF.

The chain has TRBV29-1 and TRBJ2-1; D is perhaps TRBD2 (6 bases). Trimming left V 4 bases short and J 0 bases short, with 7 bases between. The CDR3 loop spans 13 amino acids. The V gene's germline CDR1 is SQVTM and CDR2 ANQGSEA. The CDR3 DNA reads TGCAGCGTTGTGGGGGGCTCCTACAATGAGCAGTTCTTC. Encoded protein: CSVVGGSYNEQFF.

The sample holds a few counts of this clonotype. The rearrangement joins TRBV12-3 or TRBV12-4 to TRBJ2-5, with 16 bases fitting TRBD2. Trimming cost V 3 bases and J 6 bases; bases outside gene matches: 7. This CDR3 is 17 amino acids long. CDR3 sequence reads: CASSFGTSGGAPKTQYF. CDR3 sequence (DNA): TGTGCCAGCAGTTTCGGGACTAGCGGGGGGGCCCCGAAGACCCAGTACTTC.

The genes are TRBV29-1 and TRBJ2-7; TRBD1 is a possible D gene (6 bases). Trimming removed 7 bases from V and 4 bases from J, with 14 bases in between. Germline lookup yields CDR1 SQVTM and CDR2 ANQGSEA. The CDR3 sequence is 12 residues long. The chain's CDR3 is CSARQVGYEQYF. The CDR3 region has the DNA TGCAGCGCGAGACAGGTCGGTTACGAGCAGTACTTC.

The genes are TRBV9 and TRBJ1-1; D remains ambiguous. This CDR3 has 13 residues. Germline V gene data show CDR1 as SGDLS and CDR2 as YYNGEE. V was shortened by 2 bases and J by 2 bases, with 7 bases between the two germline ends. In DNA form, the CDR3 reads TGTGCCAGCAGCGTGGGGAAAAACACTGAAGCTTTCTTT. Residues: CASSVGKNTEAFF.

A few counts support this clonotype. The genes are TRBV10-3 and TRBJ2-7; D might be TRBD2 (5 bases). This CDR3 has 14 amino acids. V lost 4 bases and J 5 bases, leaving 15 bases between the germline ends. Germline CDR1 reads ENHRY; CDR2 reads SYGVKD. The CDR3 reads CAISGGPNPHEQYF. CDR3 DNA: TGTGCCATCAGTGGCGGGCCGAACCCCCACGAGCAGTACTTC.

This sequence joins TRBV7-6 and TRBJ2-6; D not resolved. V was pared by 8 bases and J by 1 base, with 9 bases between. Germline V gene data show CDR1 as SGHVS and CDR2 as FNYEAQ. The CDR3 spans 14 residues. CDR3 nucleotides: TGTGCCAGCGAGCGTGTTTCTGGGGCCAACGTCCTGACTTTC. It codes for CASERVSGANVLTF. Using reference TRBV7-6 and TRBJ2-6 for the parts outside the CDR3, the full variable domain is GAGVSQSPRYKVTKRGQDVALRCDPISGHVSLYWYRQALGQGPEFLTYFNYEAQQDKSGLPNDRFSAERPEGSISTLTIQRTEQRDSAMYRCASERVSGANVLTFGAGSRLTVL.

This clonotype was counted many times. This chain uses TRBV9 with TRBJ2-3; D gene uncertain. Trimming shortened V by 0 bases and J by 0 bases, and 8 bases separated the two germline ends. The CDR3 sequence is 15 residues long. Germline CDR1 and CDR2: SGDLS and YYNGEE. CDR3 bases: TGTGCCAGCAGCGTAGAGACCTATAGCACAGATACGCAGTATTTT. It encodes CASSVETYSTDTQYF.

Worth noting for this clonotype: A junction boundary mismatches the germline segment, possibly from a read error. The chain has TRBV20-1 and TRBJ1-1, with 12 bases identical to TRBD1. This CDR3 spans 13 amino acids. CDR1 is DFQATT and CDR2 is SNEGSKA in the germline V gene (reference sequence). The CDR3 nucleotides read TGCAGTGCTAGGGGACAGGGGGCGGAGGGGGCCCTATTT. Translating gives CSARGQGAEGALF.

This clonotype was counted between two and nine times. This chain joins TRBV15 and TRBJ2-1; D ambiguous. V was clipped by 1 base and J by 5 bases, with 12 bases between them. CDR3 length: 15 amino acids. Germline CDR1 reads LNHNV; CDR2 reads YYDKDF (reference sequence). DNA of the CDR3: TGTGCCACCAGCAGAGTTGGCGTAGGAAACAATGAGCAGTTCTTC. Translation gives CATSRVGVGNNEQFF.

This clonotype was observed at least ten times. The genes are TRBV10-3 and TRBJ2-7, with D perhaps matching TRBD1 (6 bases). Trimming left V 7 bases short and J 3 bases short, with 13 bases between. Germline-derived CDR1 and CDR2 are ENHRY and SYGVKD. The CDR3 sequence is 13 residues long. The CDR3 region is CAIKQGEGYEQYF. The CDR3 nucleotides are TGTGCCATCAAACAGGGAGAGGGCTACGAGCAGTACTTC.

The chain is built from TRBV10-3 and TRBJ1-5; TRBD1 might be the D (5 bases). This CDR3 has 14 amino acids. The ends were cut back, 10 bases at V and 0 bases at J, with 13 bases in the middle. Germline V gene lookup returns CDR1 ENHRY and CDR2 SYGVKD. In DNA form, the CDR3 reads TGTGCCACCTGTCAAGGACATAGCAATCAGCCCCAGCATTTT. Its translation is CATCQGHSNQPQHF.

In this sample, this clonotype turned up a few times. The gene calls are TRBV5-5 and TRBJ2-1; D gene ambiguous. The V gene's germline CDR1 is SGHKS and CDR2 YYEKEE (reference sequence). The length of the CDR3 is 12 residues. V dropped 1 base and J dropped 8 bases, with 7 bases sitting between them. CDR3 DNA sequence: TGTGCCAGCAGCTTGCTCAGTTATGAGCAGTTCTTC. Protein: CASSLLSYEQFF. Filled out from reference TRBV5-5 and TRBJ2-1, the complete variable domain reads DAGVTQSPTHLIKTRGQQVTLRCSPISGHKSVSWYQQVLGQGPQFIFQYYEKEERGRGNFPDRFSARQFPNYSSELNVNALLLGDSALYLCASSLLSYEQFFGPGTRLTVL.

The sample holds a few counts of this clonotype. The chain links TRBV5-5 to TRBJ1-2, with 9 nucleotides matching TRBD1. Trimming cost V 0 bases and J 5 bases; bases outside gene matches: 11. Per germline, CDR1 SGHKS and CDR2 YYEKEE (reference sequence). The CDR3 is 17 residues long. The chain's CDR3 is CASSLAGGTGSLYGYTF. The CDR3 bases are TGTGCCAGCAGCTTGGCCGGGGGGACAGGGTCCCTTTATGGCTACACCTTC.

This clonotype was counted between two and nine times. The chain has TRBV7-2 and TRBJ2-7, with 9 bases lining up with TRBD2. Germline-derived CDR1 and CDR2 are SGHTA and FQGNSA. V trimming: 10 bases; J trimming: 1 base; junction bases outside the gene matches: 11. This CDR3 region has 15 residues. CDR3 sequence reads: CATHSTSGVSYEQYF. The CDR3 bases are TGTGCCACCCACTCGACTAGCGGTGTATCCTACGAGCAGTACTTC.

About this clonotype itself: A read error may account for a junction end that differs from germline. This chain links TRBV18 with TRBJ2-3, with D tentatively TRBD1 or TRBD2 (6 bases each). Per germline, CDR1 KGHSH and CDR2 LQKENI. The CDR3 totals 15 residues. This chain's CDR3 is CASSPGQGGTDTQYF. In DNA form, the CDR3 reads TGCGCCAGCAGCCCCGGACAAGGGGGGACAGATACGCAGTATTTT.

By sample fraction, this clonotype is medium-sized (0.01 to 0.1%). The gene calls are TRBV11-2 and TRBJ2-1; the D call may be TRBD1 or TRBD2 (5 bases each). Looked up from germline, CDR1 is SGHAT and CDR2 is FQNNGV. Trimming stripped 6 bases from V and 0 bases from J, with 15 bases between. The CDR3 contains 16 residues. CDR3 DNA: TGTGCCAGCAGTTCTTTCTCAGGGAGCTCCTACAATGAGCAGTTCTTC. Its translation is CASSSFSGSSYNEQFF. The full variable domain, with the rest looked up from reference TRBV11-2 and TRBJ2-1, is EAGVAQSPRYKIIEKRQSVAFWCNPISGHATLYWYQQILGQGPKLLIQFQNNGVVDDSQLPKDRFSAERLKGVDSTLKIQPAKLEDSAVYLCASSSFSGSSYNEQFFGPGTRLTVL.

This clonotype was seen a handful of times. This sequence joins TRBV9 and TRBJ2-1; 8 bases fit TRBD1. Germline loops: CDR1 SGDLS, CDR2 YYNGEE. With V trimmed by 0 bases and J by 4 bases, 9 bases remained unmatched. The CDR3 covers 17 residues. For the CDR3, the DNA is TGTGCCAGCAGCGTAGCCCCCAGGACAGGGCTATACAATGAGCAGTTCTTC. Its translation: CASSVAPRTGLYNEQFF.

This clonotype was seen a few times. This chain uses TRBV28 with TRBJ2-1; possible D gene TRBD1, 6 bases. Trimming removed 5 bases at V and 3 bases at J, with 11 bases between. CDR1 MDHEN and CDR2 SYDVKM come from the germline V gene. The CDR3 is 14 residues long. CDR3 DNA sequence: TGTGCCAGCAGTCTCCGGGACAACTACAATGAGCAGTTCTTC. It is translated as CASSLRDNYNEQFF.

V gene TRBV5-6 combines with J gene TRBJ1-6; D is uncertain. CDR1 and CDR2 (germline): SGHDT, YYEEEE. V was cut by 2 bases and J by 0 bases, with 12 bases left in between. The CDR3 covers 17 residues. The CDR3 region is CASSLGRLSSYNSPLHF. CDR3 sequence (DNA): TGTGCCAGCAGCTTAGGCAGGCTAAGCTCCTATAATTCACCCCTCCACTTT.

Only a few counts were recorded for this clonotype. This chain links TRBV6-1 with TRBJ1-2, with 8 bases identical to TRBD1. V dropped 3 bases and J dropped 7; count of bases not matched to a gene: 7. This CDR3 is 14 amino acids long. Germline V gene data show CDR1 as MNHNS and CDR2 as SASEGT. CDR3 in DNA: TGTGCCAGCAGTGATGACAGGGGCCTCCTTGGCTACACCTTC. Translated, it gives CASSDDRGLLGYTF.

This clonotype came up a few times. The chain links TRBV12-3 or TRBV12-4 to TRBJ1-6, with 7 nucleotides matching TRBD1. The length of the CDR3 is 14 residues. V was clipped by 1 base and J by 9 bases; unmatched bases: 3. The CDR3 nucleotides read TGTGCCAGCAGTTTAGGACAGGGCAGTTCACCCCTCCACTTT. Translation gives CASSLGQGSSPLHF.

The chain is built from TRBV20-1 and TRBJ1-1; D is unclear. Germline CDR1 and CDR2: DFQATT and SNEGSKA (reference sequence). Trimming removed 1 base at V and 3 bases at J, with 12 bases between. This CDR3 has 14 residues. The CDR3 here is CSARAAFGDTEAFF. CDR3 in DNA: TGCAGTGCTAGAGCGGCCTTTGGAGACACTGAAGCTTTCTTT.

The rearrangement links TRBV12-3 or TRBV12-4 to TRBJ2-7, with 7 bases aligning to TRBD1. The V segment lost 6 bases and the J segment 2 bases; nucleotides outside the gene matches: 7. The CDR3 runs 14 residues. The chain's CDR3 is CASRIGTAPYEQYF. As DNA, the CDR3 is TGTGCCAGCAGGATAGGGACAGCCCCCTACGAGCAGTACTTC.